Sequencing of this T cell receptor beta chain was carried out in a study of T cell repertoires in cytomegalovirus infection. Study-level information: Recently described HLA-C-restricted plus well-studied HLA-B-restricted CMV epitopes were used. Public TCR beta signatures provided an indication of both CMV infection and a matching HLA type.

Whole-study results and caveats: Clonotype analysis showed dominance of the ex vivo response by HLA-C-restricted CMV-specific TCR beta clonotypes.

TCRdb analysed the reads with MiXCR anew, one entry per CDR3 protein. The table shows 450,000 to 650,000 distinct CDR3 sequences, with 40% occurring only once. There are a few counts of this clonotype. Its matching antigen is unknown. The sample in question was cultured PBMCs, obtained from culture after CMV antigen stimulation. This TCR came from a human donor in good health (CMV status not recorded). Some clones in this sample may be carry-over from other donors' samples.

The DNA of the CDR3 is TGTGCCAGCAGCCCTTGGGGCGAGGGCAAAGATACGCAGTATTTT. It encodes CASSPWGEGKDTQYF. The chain couples TRBV12-3 or TRBV12-4 to TRBJ2-3; D tentatively reads TRBD1 or TRBD2 (5 bases each). V lost 6 bases and J 5 bases, leaving 18 bases between the germline ends. The CDR3 runs 15 residues.